This T cell receptor (beta chain) appears in the sequencing data of a study of blood T cell repertoires in COVID-19. As for the study in general: COVID-19 samples, acute and convalescent, were from the United States, Italy and Spain. The analysed material was cDNA or gDNA that came from T cells, B-cell-depleted T cells, or PBMCs.

Libraries were prepared by immunoSEQ multiplex PCR; TCRdb keeps only in-frame clonotypes and omits some of them. The table records approximately 290,000 clones, approximately 85% of them present only once. Cohorts were assigned according to the clinical history that participants reported. This clone showed up just a few times. Germline CDR1 MNHEY, CDR2 SVGAGI. There are 15 residues in the CDR3. V lost 4 bases and J lost 5, with 12 bases in between. The rearrangement uses TRBV6-5 and TRBJ1-6; no firm D call. The receptor comes from a young woman who had recovered from COVID-19. Sequenced input: PBMCs or T cells enriched from blood (not recorded which). The CDR3 loop reads CASSSAGRDNSPLHF. In nucleotides, the CDR3 is TGTGCCAGCAGTTCCGCGGGGAGGGATAATTCACCCCTCCACTTT.